This T cell receptor beta chain was obtained from a study of CD8 T cells in cerebrospinal fluid in Alzheimer's disease (TCRdb year 2020). As for the study more broadly: To assess CSF T cell clonal expansion, the study used two single-cell approaches: plate-based nested PCR sequencing and droplet-based sequencing. Whether clonally expanded T cells were present in cerebrospinal fluid from healthy elderly individuals and from patients with neurodegenerative disease was tested. The droplet-based CSF analysis comparing patients with controls included 9 healthy controls (about 11,000 cells) and 9 patients with MCI or Alzheimer's disease (around 9,700 cells). CSF gene-expression analysis, which included Parkinson's disease patients, covered 24 samples in total.

The CDR3 sequence holds 12 residues, the cysteine and phenylalanine included. No coding sequence is recorded. Taken from the germline V gene (reference sequence), the CDR1 and CDR2 loops are SEHNR and FQNEAQ. None of the participants had acute infectious disease, and every participant was in good physical condition. Biomarkers including neurofilament, amyloid-beta and tau were used to confirm neurodegeneration in the patients. A live/dead marker was used to sort live CSF cells for droplet-based sequencing. To pellet immune cells, CSF obtained by lumbar puncture was centrifuged at 300g. Each CSF sample was checked for red blood cells, and any sample showing blood contamination was excluded. CSF cells were cryopreserved in freezing medium, frozen overnight at -80 °C, and then stored in liquid nitrogen. Before analysis, CSF samples were stored for less than seven months. This clonotype is medium-sized (0.01 to 0.1%) as judged by frequency; no count is noted. The specificity of this receptor is unknown.

The library was prepared using 10x single-cell sequencing. CSF cells were profiled with 10X Genomics single-cell V(D)J and 5' gene-expression libraries. CSF single-cell TCR libraries were sequenced on an Illumina NextSeq550. The original methods were these. V(D)J reads were aligned to the vdj-GRCh38 alts ensemble 2.0.0 reference and processed with the Cell Ranger vdj pipeline. Clonotypes were defined as cell barcodes sharing the same set of productive CDR3 nucleotide sequences. To link clonality with transcriptional profiles, clonotype information was incorporated into Seurat v3.0 gene-expression metadata. CSF cells with more than 1,800 genes, more than 7,500 UMIs or more than 10% mitochondrial reads were excluded. To identify TCRs with known antigen specificity, CDR3-beta sequences were compared against VDJdb. The network analysis of clone sharing was performed with the R package qgraph and was limited to TCRs that had complete alpha and beta chains. TCRdb reprocessed the sequencing reads and holds a single record per CDR3 protein sequence, with no DNA. The V and J calls, along with clone size, are taken from TCRdb and not from the paper's own processing. The data table for this sample lists roughly 1,500 distinct CDR3 sequences. Roughly 9.7% of the sample rests with the top ten.

General conclusions and limits of the study: The largest CSF clone made up a higher percentage of TCRs in patients with MCI or Alzheimer's disease than in controls. When the data were pooled, 4 of 6 Alzheimer's patients but only 1 of 10 healthy subjects had a highly expanded clone, defined as one making up at least 3% of TCRs. Only samples with detectable clones went into the overall clonality comparison: around eleven healthy, 5 MCI, 5 AD, and 6 PD. The EBV-specific clones were neither the most highly expanded clones nor enriched among patients. The authors warned that finding EBV-specific TCRs in CSF does not prove a causal connection between EBV and Alzheimer's disease.

Source material: cerebrospinal fluid. The TCR sequence derives from a human donor with mild cognitive impairment. This chain joins TRBV7-9 to TRBJ1-6. The CDR3 in this case is CASSPAGSPLHF.